The 12 T cell receptor beta chains reported below all come from one sample, sequenced in a study of spatial heterogeneity in lung cancer. Using its own MiXCR run on the 5' RACE reads, TCRdb lists one record per CDR3 protein. Here the sample spans some 40,000 distinct CDR3 sequences, more than 4.5% being singletons. Indicated time point: sample taken at primary tumor resection. The sample here was PBMCs, taken at surgery. The origin of the receptors is a female donor with early-stage non-small cell lung cancer.

This clonotype was counted ten times or more. The chain is built from TRBV10-3 and TRBJ2-5; 10 bases fit TRBD1. This CDR3 comprises 15 residues. The ends lost 6 bases at V and 5 bases at J; junction bases unmatched: 9. Germline V CDR1 and CDR2: ENHRY, SYGVKD. The CDR3 sequence: CAISPRQGAKETQYF. Here the CDR3 DNA reads TGTGCCATCAGCCCCAGACAGGGGGCAAAGGAGACCCAGTACTTC.

This clonotype came up a few times. This chain uses TRBV11-2 with TRBJ2-1, with TRBD1 identical over 9 bases. The CDR3 is made up of 13 amino acids. The V gene end was trimmed by 4 bases and the J gene end by 8 bases; junction bases not matched to a gene: 3. Germline V gene data show CDR1 as SGHAT and CDR2 as FQNNGV. The CDR3 nucleotides are TGTGCCAGCAGCTCCTACAGGGGGCATGAGCAGTTCTTC. It translates to CASSSYRGHEQFF.

This clonotype was detected many times. The V and J genes are TRBV12-3 or TRBV12-4 and TRBJ1-4, with D tentatively TRBD1 (5 bases). V gave up 6 bases and J gave up 3 bases, with 11 bases separating them. CDR3 length: 14 amino acids. Here the CDR3 reads CASSYRISNEKLFF. In DNA form, the CDR3 reads TGTGCCAGCAGCTACAGGATATCTAATGAAAAACTGTTTTTT.

In this sample, this clonotype turned up a few times. This chain uses TRBV19 with TRBJ1-1, with 9 bases aligning to TRBD1. This CDR3 is 15 amino acids long. The germline V gene has CDR1 LNHDA and CDR2 SQIVND (reference sequence). The ends lost 5 bases at V and 5 bases at J; junction bases unmatched: 9. The CDR3 spells CASSSGTGRRTEAFF. The CDR3 nucleotides are TGTGCCAGTAGTTCCGGGACAGGGAGGAGGACTGAAGCTTTCTTT.

This clonotype was picked up many times. The chain recombines TRBV2 with TRBJ1-4; 7 bases agree with TRBD1. The V gene end was trimmed by 6 bases and the J gene end by 2 bases; junction bases not matched to a gene: 3. CDR3 length equals 14 residues. Looked up from germline, CDR1 is SNHLY and CDR2 is FYNNEI. The CDR3 spells CASSAQGTNEKLFF. Written as DNA, the CDR3 is TGTGCCAGCAGCGCACAGGGGACTAATGAAAAACTGTTTTTT.

The chain employs TRBV6-5 and TRBJ1-4; possible D gene TRBD1, 5 bases. Germline values: CDR1 MNHEY, CDR2 SVGAGI. V dropped 7 bases and J dropped 6 bases, with 15 bases sitting between them. The CDR3 has 14 amino acids. CDR3 sequence (DNA): TGTGCCAGCAAACCTACCAGGGTGGATGAAAAACTGTTTTTT. It specifies CASKPTRVDEKLFF.

V gene TRBV20-1 combines with J gene TRBJ1-1; D possibly corresponds to TRBD1 (5 bases). CDR1 is DFQATT and CDR2 is SNEGSKA in the germline V gene (reference sequence). The germline V and J ends were trimmed by 6 bases and 2 bases, with 16 bases remaining between them. This CDR3 comprises 14 residues. CDR3 DNA: TGCAGTGCCAACCTGGAGGGGTACAACACTGAAGCTTTCTTT. Translated, it gives CSANLEGYNTEAFF.

As concerns this clonotype: One junction end disagrees with the germline gene, perhaps due to a read error. The J gene is TRBJ2-7, the V gene TRBV12-3 or TRBV12-4; 9 bases are a match to TRBD2. The CDR3 consists of 17 residues. The DNA for the CDR3 is TGCGCCAGCAGTTTGACCCCGGGACTAGCTTTCTCCTACGAGCAGTACTTC. Translation: CASSLTPGLAFSYEQYF.

This clonotype was counted ten times or more. V usage is TRBV20-1 and J usage is TRBJ2-5, with D perhaps TRBD1 (6 bases). The CDR3 loop spans 13 amino acids. The germline V and J ends were trimmed by 5 bases and 5 bases, with 15 bases remaining between them. The germline CDR1 and CDR2 sequences are DFQATT and SNEGSKA (reference sequence). CDR3 loop: CSAYTGPGETQYF. CDR3 nucleotide sequence: TGCAGTGCTTATACAGGGCCGGGCGAGACCCAGTACTTC.

The table lists this clonotype with a few counts. The gene calls are TRBV3-1 and TRBJ1-3, with unresolved D. The CDR3 consists of 15 residues. V was clipped by 0 bases and J by 4 bases, with 10 bases between them. CDR1 and CDR2 (germline): LGHDT, YNNKEL (reference sequence). The CDR3 nucleotides are TGTGCCAGCAGCCAAGATTCCTCTGCAGGAAACACCATATATTTT. This gives the protein CASSQDSSAGNTIYF.

This clonotype occurred a few times. This rearrangement joins TRBV28 to TRBJ2-1; the D gene is possibly TRBD2 (7 bases). This CDR3 spans 16 amino acids. CDR1 and CDR2 (germline): MDHEN, SYDVKM. V gave up 7 bases and J gave up 1 base, with 17 bases separating them. The CDR3 protein is CASTGGGAESYNEQFF. CDR3 bases: TGTGCCAGCACGGGGGGCGGGGCTGAGTCCTACAATGAGCAGTTCTTC.

This clonotype came up many times. The rearrangement links TRBV5-1 to TRBJ2-3, with TRBD1 matching 9 bases. The CDR3 contains 15 residues. After removal of 4 bases from V and 2 bases from J, the junction contained 5 bases not matched to a gene. CDR1 and CDR2 (germline): SGHRS, YFSETQ. This CDR3 reads CASSQGQGNTDTQYF. CDR3 DNA sequence: TGCGCCAGCAGCCAAGGACAGGGGAACACAGATACGCAGTATTTT.